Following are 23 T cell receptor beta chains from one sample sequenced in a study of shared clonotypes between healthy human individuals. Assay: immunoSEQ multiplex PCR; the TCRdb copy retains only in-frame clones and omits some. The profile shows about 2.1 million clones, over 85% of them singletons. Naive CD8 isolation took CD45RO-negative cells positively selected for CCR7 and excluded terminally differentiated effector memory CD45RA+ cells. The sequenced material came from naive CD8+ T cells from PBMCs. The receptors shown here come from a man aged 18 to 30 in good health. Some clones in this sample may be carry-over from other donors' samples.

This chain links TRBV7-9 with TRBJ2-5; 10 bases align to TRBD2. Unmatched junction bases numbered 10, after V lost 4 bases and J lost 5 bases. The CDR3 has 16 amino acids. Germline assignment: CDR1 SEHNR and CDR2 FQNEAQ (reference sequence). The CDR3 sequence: CASSSSSGSSVETQYF. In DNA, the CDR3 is TGTGCCAGCAGCTCCTCTAGCGGGAGCAGCGTTGAGACCCAGTACTTC.

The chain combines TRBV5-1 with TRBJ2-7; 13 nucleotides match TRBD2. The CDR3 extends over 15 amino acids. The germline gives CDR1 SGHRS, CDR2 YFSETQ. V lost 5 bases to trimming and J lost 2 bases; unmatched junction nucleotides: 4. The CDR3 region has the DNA TGCGCCAGCAGAAACGGACTAGCGGGAGCCTACGAGCAGTACTTC. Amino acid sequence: CASRNGLAGAYEQYF. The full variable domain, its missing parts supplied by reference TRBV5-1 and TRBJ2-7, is KAGVTQTPRYLIKTRGQQVTLSCSPISGHRSVSWYQQTPGQGLQFLFEYFSETQRNKGNFPGRFSGRQFSNSRSEMNVSTLELGDSALYLCASRNGLAGAYEQYFGPGTRLTVT.

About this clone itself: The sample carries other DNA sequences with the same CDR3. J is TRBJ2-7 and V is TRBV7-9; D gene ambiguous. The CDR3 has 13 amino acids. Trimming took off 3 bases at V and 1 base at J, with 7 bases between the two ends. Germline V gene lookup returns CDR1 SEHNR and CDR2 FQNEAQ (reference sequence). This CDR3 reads CASSLRDSYEQYF. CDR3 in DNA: TGTGCCAGCAGCTTGAGAGATTCCTACGAGCAGTACTTC.

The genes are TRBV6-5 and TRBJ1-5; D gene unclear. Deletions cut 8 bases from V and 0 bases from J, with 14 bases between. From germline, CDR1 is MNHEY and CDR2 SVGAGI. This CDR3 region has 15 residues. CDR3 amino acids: CASQKRTGSNQPQHF. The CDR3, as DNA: TGTGCCAGCCAGAAAAGGACTGGTAGCAATCAGCCCCAGCATTTT.

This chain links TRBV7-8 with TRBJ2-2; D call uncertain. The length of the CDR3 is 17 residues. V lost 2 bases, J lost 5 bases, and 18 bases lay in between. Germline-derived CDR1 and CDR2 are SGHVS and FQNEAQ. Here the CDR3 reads CASSLPPRVLGTGELFF. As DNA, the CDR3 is TGTGCCAGCAGCTTACCCCCTAGGGTTTTGGGAACCGGGGAGCTGTTTTTT.

The CDR3, as DNA: TGTGCCAGTAGTACCCAGGGACAGGGGTTCGGAGATACGCAGTATTTT. Residues: CASSTQGQGFGDTQYF. V is TRBV19 and J is TRBJ2-3; 10 nucleotides match TRBD1. The trim removed 4 bases at V and 5 bases at J, leaving 9 bases unmatched. Germline CDR1 and CDR2: LNHDA and SQIVND (reference sequence). The CDR3 has 16 amino acids.

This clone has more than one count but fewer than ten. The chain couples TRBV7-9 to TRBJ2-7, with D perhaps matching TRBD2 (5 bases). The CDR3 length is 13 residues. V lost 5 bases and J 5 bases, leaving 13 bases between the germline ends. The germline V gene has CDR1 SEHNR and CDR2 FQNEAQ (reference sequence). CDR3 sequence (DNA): TGTGCCAGCAGCCTCAGAGGGAGACACGAGCAGTACTTC. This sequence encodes CASSLRGRHEQYF.

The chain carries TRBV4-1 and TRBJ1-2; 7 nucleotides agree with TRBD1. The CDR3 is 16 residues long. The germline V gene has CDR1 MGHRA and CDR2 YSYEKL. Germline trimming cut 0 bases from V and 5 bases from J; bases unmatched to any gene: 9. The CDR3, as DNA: TGCGCCAGCAGCCAAGATGATGGACAGGACTTATATGGCTACACCTTC. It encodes CASSQDDGQDLYGYTF.

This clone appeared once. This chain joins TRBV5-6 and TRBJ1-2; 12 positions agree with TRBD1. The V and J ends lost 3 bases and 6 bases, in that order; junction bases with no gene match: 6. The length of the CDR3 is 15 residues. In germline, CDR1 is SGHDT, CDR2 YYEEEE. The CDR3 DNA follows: TGTGCCAGCAGCTACACCGGGACAGGGGGCGATGGCTACACCTTC. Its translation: CASSYTGTGGDGYTF.

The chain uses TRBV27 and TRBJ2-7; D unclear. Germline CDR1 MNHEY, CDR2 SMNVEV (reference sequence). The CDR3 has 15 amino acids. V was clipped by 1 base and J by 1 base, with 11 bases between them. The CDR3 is CASSLFPGQSYEQYF. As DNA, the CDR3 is TGTGCCAGCAGTTTATTTCCGGGTCAATCCTACGAGCAGTACTTC.

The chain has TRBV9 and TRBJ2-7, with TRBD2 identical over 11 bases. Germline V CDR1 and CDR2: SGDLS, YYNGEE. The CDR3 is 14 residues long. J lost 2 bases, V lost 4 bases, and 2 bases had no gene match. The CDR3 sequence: CASSSSGGPYEQYF. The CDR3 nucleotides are TGTGCCAGCAGCTCTAGCGGGGGGCCCTACGAGCAGTACTTC.

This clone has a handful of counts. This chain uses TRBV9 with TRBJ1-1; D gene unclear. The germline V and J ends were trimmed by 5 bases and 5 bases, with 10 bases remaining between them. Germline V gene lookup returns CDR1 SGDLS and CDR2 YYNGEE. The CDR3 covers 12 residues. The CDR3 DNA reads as TGTGCCAGCAGTTGGGGTGATACTGAAGCTTTCTTT. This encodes CASSWGDTEAFF.

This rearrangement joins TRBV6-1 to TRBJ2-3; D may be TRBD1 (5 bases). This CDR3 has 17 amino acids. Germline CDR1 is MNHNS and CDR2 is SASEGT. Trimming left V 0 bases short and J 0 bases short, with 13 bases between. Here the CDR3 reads CASSEATAYTSTDTQYF. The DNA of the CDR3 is TGTGCCAGCAGTGAAGCGACAGCCTATACTAGCACAGATACGCAGTATTTT.

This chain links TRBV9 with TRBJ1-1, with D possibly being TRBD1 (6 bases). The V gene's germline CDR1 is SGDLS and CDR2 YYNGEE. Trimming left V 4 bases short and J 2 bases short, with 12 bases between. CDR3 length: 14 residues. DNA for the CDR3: TGTGCCAGCAGCACCCGACAGGAAAACACTGAAGCTTTCTTT. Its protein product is CASSTRQENTEAFF.

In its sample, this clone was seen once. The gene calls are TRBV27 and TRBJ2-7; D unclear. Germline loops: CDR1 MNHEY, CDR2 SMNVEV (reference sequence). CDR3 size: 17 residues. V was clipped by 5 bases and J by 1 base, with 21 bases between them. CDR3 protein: CASSPARRIIRSYEQYF. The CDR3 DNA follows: TGTGCCAGCAGTCCCGCCCGACGGATAATACGGTCCTACGAGCAGTACTTC.

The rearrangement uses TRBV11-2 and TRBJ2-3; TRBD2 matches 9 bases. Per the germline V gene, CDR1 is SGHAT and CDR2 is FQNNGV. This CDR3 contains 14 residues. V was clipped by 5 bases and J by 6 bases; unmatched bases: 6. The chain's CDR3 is CASSPRGGEDTQYF. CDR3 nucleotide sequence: TGTGCCAGCAGCCCCCGCGGGGGGGAGGATACGCAGTATTTT.

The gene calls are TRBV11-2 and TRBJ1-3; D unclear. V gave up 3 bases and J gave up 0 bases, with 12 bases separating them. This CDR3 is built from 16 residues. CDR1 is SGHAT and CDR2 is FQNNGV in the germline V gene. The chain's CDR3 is CASSFQREPSGNTIYF. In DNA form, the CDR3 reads TGTGCCAGCAGCTTTCAACGGGAGCCCTCTGGAAACACCATATATTTT.

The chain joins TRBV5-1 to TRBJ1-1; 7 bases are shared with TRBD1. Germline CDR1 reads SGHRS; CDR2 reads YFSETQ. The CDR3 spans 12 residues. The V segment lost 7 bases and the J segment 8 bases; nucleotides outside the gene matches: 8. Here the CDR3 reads CASREGAREAFF. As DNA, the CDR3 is TGCGCCAGCCGAGAGGGGGCACGGGAAGCTTTCTTT. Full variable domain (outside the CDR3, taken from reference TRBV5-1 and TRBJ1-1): KAGVTQTPRYLIKTRGQQVTLSCSPISGHRSVSWYQQTPGQGLQFLFEYFSETQRNKGNFPGRFSGRQFSNSRSEMNVSTLELGDSALYLCASREGAREAFFGQGTRLTVV.

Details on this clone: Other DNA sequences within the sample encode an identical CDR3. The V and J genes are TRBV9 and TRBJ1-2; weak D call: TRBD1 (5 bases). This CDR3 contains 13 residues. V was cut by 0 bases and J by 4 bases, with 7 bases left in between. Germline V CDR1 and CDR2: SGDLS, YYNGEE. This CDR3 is CASSVGQGYGYTF. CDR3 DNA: TGTGCCAGCAGCGTAGGTCAGGGCTATGGCTACACCTTC.

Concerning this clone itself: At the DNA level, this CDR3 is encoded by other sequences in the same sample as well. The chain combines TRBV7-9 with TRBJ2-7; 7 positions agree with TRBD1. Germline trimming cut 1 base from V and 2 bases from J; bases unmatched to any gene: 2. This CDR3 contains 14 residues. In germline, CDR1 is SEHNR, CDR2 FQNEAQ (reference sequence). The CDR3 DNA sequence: TGTGCCAGCAGCTTAGAGGGACAGACCTACGAGCAGTACTTC. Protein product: CASSLEGQTYEQYF.

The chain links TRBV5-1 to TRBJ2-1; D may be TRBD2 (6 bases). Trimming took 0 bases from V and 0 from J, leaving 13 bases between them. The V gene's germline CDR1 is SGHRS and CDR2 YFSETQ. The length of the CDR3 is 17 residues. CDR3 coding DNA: TGCGCCAGCAGCTTGGCCGCGGGACCGAGCTCCTACAATGAGCAGTTCTTC. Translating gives CASSLAAGPSSYNEQFF.

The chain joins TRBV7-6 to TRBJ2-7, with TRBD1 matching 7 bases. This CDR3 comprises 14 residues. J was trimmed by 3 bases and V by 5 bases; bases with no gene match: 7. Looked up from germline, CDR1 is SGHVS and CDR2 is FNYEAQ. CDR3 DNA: TGTGCCAGCAGCCCAGTGGACAGGAACTACGAGCAGTACTTC. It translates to CASSPVDRNYEQYF.

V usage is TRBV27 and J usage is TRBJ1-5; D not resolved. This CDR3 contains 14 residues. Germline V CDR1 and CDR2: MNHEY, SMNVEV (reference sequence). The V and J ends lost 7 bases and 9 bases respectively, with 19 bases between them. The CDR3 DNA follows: TGTGCCAGCACCATTGTGGGCGGCCGGGGGCCCCAGCATTTT. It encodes CASTIVGGRGPQHF.